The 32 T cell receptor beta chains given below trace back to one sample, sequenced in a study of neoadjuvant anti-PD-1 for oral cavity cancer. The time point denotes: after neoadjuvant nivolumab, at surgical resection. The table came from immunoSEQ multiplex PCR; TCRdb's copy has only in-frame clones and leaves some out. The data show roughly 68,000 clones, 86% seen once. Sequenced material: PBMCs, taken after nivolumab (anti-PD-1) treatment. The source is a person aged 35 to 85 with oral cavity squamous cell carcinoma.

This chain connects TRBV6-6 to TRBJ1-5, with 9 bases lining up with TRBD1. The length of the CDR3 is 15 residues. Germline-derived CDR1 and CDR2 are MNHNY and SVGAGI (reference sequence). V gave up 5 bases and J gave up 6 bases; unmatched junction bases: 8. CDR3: CASSGGQGERQPQHF. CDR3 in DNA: TGTGCCAGCAGTGGGGGACAGGGTGAGCGTCAGCCCCAGCATTTT.

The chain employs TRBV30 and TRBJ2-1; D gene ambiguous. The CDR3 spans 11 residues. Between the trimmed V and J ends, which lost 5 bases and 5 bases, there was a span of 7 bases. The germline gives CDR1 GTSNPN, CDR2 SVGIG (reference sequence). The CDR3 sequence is CAWGYNNEQFF. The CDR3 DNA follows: TGTGCCTGGGGTTATAACAATGAGCAGTTCTTC.

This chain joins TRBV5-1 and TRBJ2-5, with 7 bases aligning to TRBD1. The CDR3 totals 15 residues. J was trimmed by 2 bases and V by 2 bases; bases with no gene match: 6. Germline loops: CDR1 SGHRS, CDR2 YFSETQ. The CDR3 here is CASSFLGQVQETQYF. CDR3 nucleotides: TGCGCCAGCAGCTTTCTAGGACAGGTTCAAGAGACCCAGTACTTC.

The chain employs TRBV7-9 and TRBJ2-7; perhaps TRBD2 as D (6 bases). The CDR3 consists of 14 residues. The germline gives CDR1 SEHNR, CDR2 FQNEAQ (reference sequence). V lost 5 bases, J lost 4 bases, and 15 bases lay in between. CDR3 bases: TGTGCCAGCAGCGAGCTCGCGGGGCAATACGAGCAGTACTTC. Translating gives CASSELAGQYEQYF.

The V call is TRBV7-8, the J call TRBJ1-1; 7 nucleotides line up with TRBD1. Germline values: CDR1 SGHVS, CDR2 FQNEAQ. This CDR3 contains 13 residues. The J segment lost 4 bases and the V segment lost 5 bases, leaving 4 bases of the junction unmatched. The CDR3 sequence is CASSVRTGTEAFF. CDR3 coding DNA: TGTGCCAGCAGCGTTAGGACAGGCACTGAAGCTTTCTTT.

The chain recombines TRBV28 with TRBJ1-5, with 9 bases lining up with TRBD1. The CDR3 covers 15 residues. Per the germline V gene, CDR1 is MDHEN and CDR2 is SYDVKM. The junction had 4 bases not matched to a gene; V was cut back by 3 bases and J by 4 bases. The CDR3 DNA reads TGTGCCAGCAGTTTGCACGGGACAGGGAATCAGCCCCAGCATTTT. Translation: CASSLHGTGNQPQHF.

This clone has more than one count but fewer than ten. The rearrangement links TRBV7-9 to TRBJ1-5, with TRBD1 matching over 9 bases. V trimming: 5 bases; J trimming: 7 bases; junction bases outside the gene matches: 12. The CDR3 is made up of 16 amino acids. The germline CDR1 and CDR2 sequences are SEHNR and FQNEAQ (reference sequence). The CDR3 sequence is CASSNSPDRGHQPQHF. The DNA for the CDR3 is TGTGCCAGCAGCAACTCCCCGGACAGGGGCCACCAGCCCCAGCATTTT.

This chain's CDR3 is CASSSGGRGGARIVVEQFF. In DNA form, the CDR3 reads TGTGCCAGCAGCTCAGGGGGTAGGGGAGGGGCCCGTATTGTTGTAGAGCAGTTCTTC. The gene calls are TRBV11-2 and TRBJ2-1, with D perhaps matching TRBD1 or TRBD2 (7 bases each). The ends were cut back, 4 bases at V and 10 bases at J, with 32 bases in the middle. CDR1 is SGHAT and CDR2 is FQNNGV in the germline V gene. The CDR3 has 19 residues.

The CDR3 nucleotides read TGTGCCAGCAGCGAGGGACCCACGGCGGTTGGCTACACCTTC. It translates to CASSEGPTAVGYTF. J is TRBJ1-2 and V is TRBV5-5; the D gene is possibly TRBD1 (5 bases). The V gene's germline CDR1 is SGHKS and CDR2 YYEKEE (reference sequence). CDR3 length equals 14 residues. Trimming left V 4 bases short and J 7 bases short, with 17 bases between.

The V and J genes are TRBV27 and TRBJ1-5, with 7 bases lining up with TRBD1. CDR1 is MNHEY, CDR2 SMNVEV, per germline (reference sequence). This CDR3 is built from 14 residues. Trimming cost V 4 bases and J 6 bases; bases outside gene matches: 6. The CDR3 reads CASSWGRGVQPQHF. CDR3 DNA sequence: TGTGCCAGCAGTTGGGGCAGGGGGGTTCAGCCCCAGCATTTT.

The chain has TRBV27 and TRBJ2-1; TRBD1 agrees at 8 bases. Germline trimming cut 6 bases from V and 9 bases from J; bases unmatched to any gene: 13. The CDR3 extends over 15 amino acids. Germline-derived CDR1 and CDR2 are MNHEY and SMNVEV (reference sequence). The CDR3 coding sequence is TGTGCCAGCAGGGCGGACAGGGCGATGTTGGCTGAGCAGTTCTTC. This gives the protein CASRADRAMLAEQFF.

The CDR3 nucleotides are TGTGCCAGCAGAACTAGTTTGGTCTACAATGAGCAGTTCTTC. Translation: CASRTSLVYNEQFF. The J gene is TRBJ2-1, the V gene TRBV6-6; D is possibly TRBD2 (5 bases). CDR3 length equals 14 residues. The ends were cut back, 6 bases at V and 3 bases at J, with 12 bases in the middle. CDR1 and CDR2 (germline): MNHNY, SVGAGI (reference sequence).

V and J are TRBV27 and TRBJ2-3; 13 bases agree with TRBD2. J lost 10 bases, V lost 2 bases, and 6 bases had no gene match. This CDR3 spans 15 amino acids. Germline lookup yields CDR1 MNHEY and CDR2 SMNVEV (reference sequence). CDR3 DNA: TGTGCCAGCAGTTTACGGACTAGCGGGAGATCGCCGCAGTATTTT. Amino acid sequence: CASSLRTSGRSPQYF.

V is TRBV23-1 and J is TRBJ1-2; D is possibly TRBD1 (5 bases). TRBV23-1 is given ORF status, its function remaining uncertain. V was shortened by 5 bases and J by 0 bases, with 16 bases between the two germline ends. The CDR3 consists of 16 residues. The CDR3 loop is CASSAGTKSSNYGYTF. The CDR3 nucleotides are TGCGCCAGCAGTGCCGGGACGAAATCTTCTAACTATGGCTACACCTTC.

The CDR3 loop is CASSYGDAPGRDQPQHF. The CDR3 coding sequence is TGTGCCAGCAGTTACGGGGACGCCCCGGGCAGGGACCAGCCCCAGCATTTT. The chain joins TRBV6-7 to TRBJ1-5; D perhaps matches TRBD1 (5 bases). TRBV6-7 is an open reading frame, and its role is uncertain. The CDR3 contains 17 residues. With 2 bases removed from V and 7 bases from J, the gap between germline ends came to 21 bases.

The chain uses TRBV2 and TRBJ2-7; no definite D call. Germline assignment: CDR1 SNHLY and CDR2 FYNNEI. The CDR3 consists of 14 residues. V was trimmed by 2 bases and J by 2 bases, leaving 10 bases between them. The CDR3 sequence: CASSELTVTYEQYF. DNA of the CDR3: TGTGCCAGCAGTGAACTCACCGTGACCTACGAGCAGTACTTC. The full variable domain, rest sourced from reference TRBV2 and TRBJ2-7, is EPEVTQTPSHQVTQMGQEVILRCVPISNHLYFYWYRQILGQKVEFLVSFYNNEISEKSEIFDDQFSVERPDGSNFTLKIRSTKLEDSAMYFCASSELTVTYEQYFGPGTRLTVT.

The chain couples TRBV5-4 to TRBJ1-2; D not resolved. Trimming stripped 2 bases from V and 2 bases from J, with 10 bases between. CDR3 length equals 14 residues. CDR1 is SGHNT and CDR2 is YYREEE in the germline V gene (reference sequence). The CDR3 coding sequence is TGTGCCAGCAGCTTCCCCGGGCGGAACTATGGCTACACCTTC. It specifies CASSFPGRNYGYTF.

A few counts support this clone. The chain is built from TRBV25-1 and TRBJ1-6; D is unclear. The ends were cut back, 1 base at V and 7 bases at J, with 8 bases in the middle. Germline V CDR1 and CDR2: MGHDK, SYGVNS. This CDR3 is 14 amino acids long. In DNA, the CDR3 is TGTGCCAGCAGTGAATTTACCAGGAATTCACCCCTCCACTTT. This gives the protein CASSEFTRNSPLHF.

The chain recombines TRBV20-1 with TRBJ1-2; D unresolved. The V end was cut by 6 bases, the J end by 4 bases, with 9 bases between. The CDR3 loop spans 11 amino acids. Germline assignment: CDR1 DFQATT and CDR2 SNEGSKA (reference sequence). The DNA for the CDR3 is TGCAGTGCGACTTTATTCTATGGCTACACCTTC. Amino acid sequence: CSATLFYGYTF.

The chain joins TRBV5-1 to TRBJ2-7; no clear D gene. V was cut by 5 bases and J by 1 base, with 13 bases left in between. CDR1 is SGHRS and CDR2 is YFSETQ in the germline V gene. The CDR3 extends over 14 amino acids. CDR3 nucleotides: TGCGCCAGCAGGGAAAACCTCCCGTCCTACGAGCAGTACTTC. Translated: CASRENLPSYEQYF.

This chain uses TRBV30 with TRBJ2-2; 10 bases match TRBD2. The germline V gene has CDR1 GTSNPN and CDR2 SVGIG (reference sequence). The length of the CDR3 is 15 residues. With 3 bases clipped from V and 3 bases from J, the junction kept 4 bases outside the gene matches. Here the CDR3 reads CAWSLAGVHTGELFF. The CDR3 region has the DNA TGTGCCTGGAGCCTAGCGGGGGTACACACCGGGGAGCTGTTTTTT.

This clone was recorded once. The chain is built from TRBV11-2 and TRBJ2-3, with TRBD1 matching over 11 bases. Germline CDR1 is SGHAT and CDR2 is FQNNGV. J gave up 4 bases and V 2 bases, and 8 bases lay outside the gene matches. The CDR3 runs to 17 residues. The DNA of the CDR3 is TGTGCCAGCAGCTTACGGAGGGACAGGGGGTTCTCAGATACGCAGTATTTT. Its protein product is CASSLRRDRGFSDTQYF.

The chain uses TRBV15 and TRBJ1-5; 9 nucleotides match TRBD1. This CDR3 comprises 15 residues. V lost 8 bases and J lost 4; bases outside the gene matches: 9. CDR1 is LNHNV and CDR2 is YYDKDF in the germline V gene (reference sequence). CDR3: CATGETGQGNQPQHF. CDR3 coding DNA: TGTGCCACCGGGGAAACAGGACAGGGGAATCAGCCCCAGCATTTT.

The CDR3, as DNA: TGTGCCAGCAATCAACAGGGGGCGAGCACAGATACGCAGTATTTT. This sequence encodes CASNQQGASTDTQYF. The chain links TRBV6-6 to TRBJ2-3, with TRBD1 matching over 9 bases. CDR1 is MNHNY, CDR2 SVGAGI, per germline (reference sequence). The ends lost 7 bases at V and 0 bases at J; junction bases unmatched: 5. The CDR3 extends over 15 amino acids.

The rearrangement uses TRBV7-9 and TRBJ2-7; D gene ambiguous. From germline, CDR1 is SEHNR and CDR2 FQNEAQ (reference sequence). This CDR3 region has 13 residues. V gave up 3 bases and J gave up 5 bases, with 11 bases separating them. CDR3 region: CASSLYSGDEQYF. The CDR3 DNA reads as TGTGCCAGCAGCTTGTACAGTGGGGACGAGCAGTACTTC.

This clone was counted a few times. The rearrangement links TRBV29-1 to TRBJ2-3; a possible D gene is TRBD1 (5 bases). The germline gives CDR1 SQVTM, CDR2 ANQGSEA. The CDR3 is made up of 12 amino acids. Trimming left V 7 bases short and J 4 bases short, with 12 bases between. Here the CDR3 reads CSAGKTPDTQYF. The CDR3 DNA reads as TGCAGCGCAGGGAAGACGCCAGATACGCAGTATTTT.

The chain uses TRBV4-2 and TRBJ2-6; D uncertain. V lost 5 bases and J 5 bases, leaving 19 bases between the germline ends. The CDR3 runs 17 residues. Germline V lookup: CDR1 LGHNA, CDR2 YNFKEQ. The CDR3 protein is CASSFLGLQSRANVLTF. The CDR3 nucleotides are TGTGCCAGCAGCTTCTTGGGCTTACAAAGTCGGGCCAACGTCCTGACTTTC.

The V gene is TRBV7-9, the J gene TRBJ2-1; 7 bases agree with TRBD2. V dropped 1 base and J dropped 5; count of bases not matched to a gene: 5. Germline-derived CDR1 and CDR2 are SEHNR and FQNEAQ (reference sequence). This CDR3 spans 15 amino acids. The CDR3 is CASSLVLAEDNEQFF. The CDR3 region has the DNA TGTGCCAGCAGCTTAGTCCTAGCGGAGGACAATGAGCAGTTCTTC. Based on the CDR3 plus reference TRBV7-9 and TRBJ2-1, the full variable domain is DTGVSQNPRHKITKRGQNVTFRCDPISEHNRLYWYRQTLGQGPEFLTYFQNEAQLEKSRLLSDRFSAERPKGSFSTLEIQRTEQGDSAMYLCASSLVLAEDNEQFFGPGTRLTVL.

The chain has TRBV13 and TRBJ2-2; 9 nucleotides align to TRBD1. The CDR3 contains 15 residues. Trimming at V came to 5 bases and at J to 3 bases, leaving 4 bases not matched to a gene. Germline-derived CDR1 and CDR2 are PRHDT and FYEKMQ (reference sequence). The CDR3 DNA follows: TGTGCCAGCAGCCCCCGGACAGGGGACACCGGGGAGCTGTTTTTT. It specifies CASSPRTGDTGELFF.

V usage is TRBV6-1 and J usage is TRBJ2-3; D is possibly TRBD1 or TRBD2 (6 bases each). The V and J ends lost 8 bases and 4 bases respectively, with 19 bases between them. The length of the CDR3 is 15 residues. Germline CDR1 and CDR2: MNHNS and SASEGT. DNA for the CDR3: TGTGCCAGCCCAGAAGCGGCCGGGGGCGCAGATACGCAGTATTTT. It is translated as CASPEAAGGADTQYF.

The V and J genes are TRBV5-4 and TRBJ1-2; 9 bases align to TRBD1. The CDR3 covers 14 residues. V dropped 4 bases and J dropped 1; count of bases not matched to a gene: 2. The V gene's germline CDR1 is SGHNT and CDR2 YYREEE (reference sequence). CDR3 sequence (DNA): TGTGCCAGCAGCACGACAGGGGGTAACTATGGCTACACCTTC. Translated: CASSTTGGNYGYTF.

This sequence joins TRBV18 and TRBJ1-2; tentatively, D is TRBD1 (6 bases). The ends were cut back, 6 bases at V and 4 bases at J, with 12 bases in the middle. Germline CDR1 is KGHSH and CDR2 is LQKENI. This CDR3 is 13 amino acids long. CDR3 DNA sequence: TGTGCCAGCTCGGGGCCGGACAGCTATGGCTACACCTTC. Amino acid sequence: CASSGPDSYGYTF.